These T cell receptor beta chains were read from a single sample in a study of cytomegalovirus exposure and HLA in healthy donors. TCRdb keeps only in-frame clones here, not all; method: immunoSEQ multiplex PCR. The sample holds under 100,000 clones, roughly 80% seen once. Sequencing was carried out using PBMCs. Source of these receptors: a man aged 45-60 years in good health and CMV-seronegative. CDR3s include the opening cysteine and the closing phenylalanine or tryptophan. Each record gives: V gene, clone size, D gene, CDR3 length, J gene, CDR3 protein, CDR3 DNA. A D gene is named only where the DNA matches it firmly. Some rows mark clone size as missing; the rest say once, few, many or name a class of expanded clone.

>TRBV9|-|TRBD2|18|TRBJ2-2
CASSVEGSGGPNTGELFF
TGTGCCAGCAGCGTAGAGGGTAGCGGGGGACCAAACACCGGGGAGCTGTTTTTT
>TRBV2|-|TRBD2|17|TRBJ2-7
CASLAGTSGARSYEQYF
TGTGCCAGCCTAGCCGGGACTAGCGGGGCCCGCTCCTACGAGCAGTACTTC
>TRBV4-1|-|TRBD1|18|TRBJ2-3
CASSQEKLGQGYTDTQYF
TGCGCCAGCAGCCAAGAGAAATTGGGACAGGGCTACACAGATACGCAGTATTTT
>TRBV5-4|-|-|14|TRBJ1-4
CASSLGGANEKLFF
TGTGCCAGCAGCTTGGGCGGGGCTAATGAAAAACTGTTTTTT
>TRBV10-3|-|-|16|TRBJ1-1
CAISEFEGWKNTEAFF
TGTGCCATCAGTGAATTCGAGGGATGGAAGAACACTGAAGCTTTCTTT
>TRBV6-1|few|TRBD1|16|TRBJ2-7
CASSEGGGTGSYEQYF
TGTGCCAGCAGTGAAGGGGGAGGGACAGGGAGTTACGAGCAGTACTTC
>TRBV11-3|-|TRBD1|17|TRBJ2-7
CASSHWDSYKEGYEQYF
TGTGCCAGCAGCCACTGGGACAGTTATAAAGAGGGCTACGAGCAGTACTTC
>TRBV28|-|-|14|TRBJ1-2
CASSGGTGKYGYTF
TGTGCCAGCAGTGGGGGAACAGGGAAGTATGGCTACACCTTC
>TRBV28|-|-|15|TRBJ1-5
CASSPPVLGNQPQHF
TGTGCCAGCAGTCCCCCGGTCTTAGGCAATCAGCCCCAGCATTTT
>TRBV7-2|-|-|14|TRBJ1-1
CASRSGNSNTEAFF
TGTGCCAGCAGGTCCGGGAACTCGAACACTGAAGCTTTCTTT
>TRBV9|-|TRBD1|19|TRBJ1-6
CASTPPRDRGRLVRSPLHF
TGTGCCAGCACCCCCCCCCGGGACAGGGGGCGCCTCGTAAGGTCACCCCTCCACTTT
>TRBV9|few|-|16|TRBJ2-2
CASSVTSLPSSGGLFF
TGTGCCAGCAGCGTTACCTCGCTACCTAGTTCCGGGGGACTGTTTTTT
>TRBV19|few|-|15|TRBJ2-2
CASSTTGQNTGELFF
TGTGCCAGTAGTACCACCGGACAGAACACCGGGGAGCTGTTTTTT
>TRBV9|-|-|13|TRBJ2-7
CASSVSGGFEQYF
TGTGCCAGCAGCGTAAGCGGAGGCTTTGAGCAGTACTTC
>TRBV4-2|-|TRBD2|21|TRBJ2-1
CASSRRTPSTSGSSLSNEQFF
TGTGCCAGCAGCCGACGCACCCCTTCGACTAGCGGATCCTCCCTCTCCAATGAGCAGTTCTTC
>TRBV7-3|-|TRBD2|15|TRBJ2-3
CASSRLAGVTDTQYF
TGTGCCAGCAGTAGACTAGCGGGGGTCACAGATACGCAGTATTTT
>TRBV9|-|TRBD2|15|TRBJ2-5
CASSRSSGGGETQYF
TGTGCCAGCAGTCGCTCTAGCGGGGGCGGGGAGACCCAGTACTTC
>TRBV5-4|few|TRBD1|14|TRBJ1-1
CASSFDRGYTEAFF
TGTGCCAGCAGCTTTGACAGGGGCTACACTGAAGCTTTCTTT
>TRBV28|-|TRBD1|15|TRBJ1-5
CASSTWTGDNQPQHF
TGTGCCAGCAGTACTTGGACAGGGGACAATCAGCCCCAGCATTTT
>TRBV7-3|-|-|14|TRBJ1-1
CASSLGAANTEAFF
TGTGCCAGCAGCTTAGGGGCCGCGAACACTGAAGCTTTCTTT
>TRBV10-1|-|TRBD1|15|TRBJ1-4
CASSESKSGGGKLFF
TGCGCCAGCAGTGAGTCGAAATCAGGGGGCGGAAAACTGTTTTTT
>TRBV11-2|-|-|17|TRBJ2-2
CASSLEHFGGNTGELFF
TGTGCCAGCAGCTTAGAGCACTTTGGAGGGAACACCGGGGAGCTGTTTTTT
>TRBV19|-|-|14|TRBJ2-7
CASSYRVEGYEQYF
TGTGCCAGTAGCTACAGGGTTGAAGGCTACGAGCAGTACTTC
>TRBV18|few|-|12|TRBJ2-1
CASSRTDNEQFF
TGTGCCAGCTCACGGACAGACAATGAGCAGTTCTTC
>TRBV7-8|-|TRBD1|14|TRBJ1-4
CASSRGQEGEKLFF
TGTGCCAGCAGCCGAGGACAGGAAGGTGAAAAACTGTTTTTT
>TRBV5-4|once|-|14|TRBJ2-2
CASSLPPGTGELFF
TGTGCCAGCAGCTTACCTCCCGGCACCGGGGAGCTGTTTTTT
>TRBV18|-|-|16|TRBJ1-3
CASSPPSRSSGNTIYF
TGTGCCAGCTCACCACCGTCTCGGTCCTCTGGAAACACCATATATTTT
>TRBV28|-|-|15|TRBJ1-2
CASSSSVLADYGYTF
TGTGCCAGCAGTTCCTCGGTACTTGCTGACTATGGCTACACCTTC
>TRBV14|-|-|14|TRBJ1-1
CASSQWGGWTEAFF
TGTGCCAGCAGCCAATGGGGGGGTTGGACTGAAGCTTTCTTT
>TRBV6-6|-|-|12|TRBJ1-3
CASRQGLVTIYF
TGTGCCAGCAGGCAGGGGTTAGTCACCATATATTTT
>TRBV5-1|-|TRBD1|15|TRBJ2-7
CASSLPSDRGSEQYF
TGCGCCAGCAGCTTGCCCTCGGACAGGGGATCCGAGCAGTACTTC
>TRBV5-4|-|-|14|TRBJ1-1
CASSSDGGDTEAFF
TGTGCCAGCAGCAGCGATGGAGGGGACACTGAAGCTTTCTTT
>TRBV2|-|TRBD1|13|TRBJ1-1
CASRGDRGGLAFF
TGTGCCAGCAGAGGCGACAGGGGGGGATTAGCTTTCTTT
>TRBV7-8|-|-|13|TRBJ1-1
CASSLFERTEAFF
TGTGCCAGCAGCTTATTTGAGAGAACTGAAGCTTTCTTT
>TRBV6-1|many|-|13|TRBJ1-5
CASMTGGNQPQHF
TGTGCCAGTATGACAGGTGGTAATCAGCCCCAGCATTTT
>TRBV14|-|-|15|TRBJ2-7
CASSRDWGVSYEQYF
TGTGCCAGCAGCCGGGACTGGGGGGTCTCCTACGAGCAGTACTTC
>TRBV6-1|-|-|13|TRBJ2-5
CASSERTQETQYF
TGTGCCAGCAGTGAGAGGACTCAAGAGACCCAGTACTTC
>TRBV18|-|TRBD1|19|TRBJ2-6
CASSPTGGQGAFGANVLTF
TGTGCCAGCTCACCGACCGGGGGACAGGGGGCTTTTGGGGCCAACGTCCTGACTTTC
>TRBV29-1|-|-|13|TRBJ1-5
CSARDTGNQPQHF
TGCAGCGCTCGGGACACAGGGAATCAGCCCCAGCATTTT
>TRBV4-3|-|-|15|TRBJ2-2
CASSQWAENTGELFF
TGCGCCAGCAGCCAATGGGCCGAGAACACCGGGGAGCTGTTTTTT
>TRBV9|-|-|16|TRBJ1-1
CASGSSGQWMNTEAFF
TGTGCCAGCGGATCTTCAGGGCAGTGGATGAACACTGAAGCTTTCTTT
>TRBV9|-|-|17|TRBJ1-6
CASSAEYGRGYNSPLHF
TGTGCCAGCAGCGCCGAGTATGGCAGGGGATATAATTCACCCCTCCACTTT
>TRBV2|-|-|17|TRBJ2-1
CASSFSDLISSYNEQFF
TGTGCCAGCAGTTTCTCGGACTTAATTAGCTCCTACAATGAGCAGTTCTTC
>TRBV21-1|-|-|15|TRBJ2-7
CASSIDSRGTHEQYF
TGTGCCAGCAGCATAGACTCCAGGGGTACCCACGAGCAGTACTTC
>TRBV18|-|-|14|TRBJ1-3
CASTIWGAGNTIYF
TGTGCCAGCACCATATGGGGCGCTGGAAACACCATATATTTT